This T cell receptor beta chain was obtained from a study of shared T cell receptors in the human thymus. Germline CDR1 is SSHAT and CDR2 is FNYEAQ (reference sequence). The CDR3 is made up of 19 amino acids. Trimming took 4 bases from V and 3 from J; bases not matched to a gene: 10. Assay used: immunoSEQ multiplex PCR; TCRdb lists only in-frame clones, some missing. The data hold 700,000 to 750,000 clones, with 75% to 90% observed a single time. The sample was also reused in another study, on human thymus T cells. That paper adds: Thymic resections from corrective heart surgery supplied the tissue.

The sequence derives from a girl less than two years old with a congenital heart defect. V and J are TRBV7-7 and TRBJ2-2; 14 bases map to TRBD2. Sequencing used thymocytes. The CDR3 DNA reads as TGTGCCAGCAGCTCATATACCGGGACTAGCGGGGGATACACCGGGGAGCTGTTTTTT. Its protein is CASSSYTGTSGGYTGELFF.